The 21 T cell receptor beta chains given below trace back to one sample, sequenced in a study of shared clonotypes between healthy human individuals. Method: immunoSEQ multiplex PCR; TCRdb's copy keeps in-frame clones and lacks some. This sample has roughly 500,000 clones, with 90% to 97% found just once. Sequencing was carried out using naive CD4+ T cells sorted from blood. The subset here: CD45RA+ positively selected. These receptors were collected from a woman in her 30s in good health.

The J gene is TRBJ2-5, the V gene TRBV28; TRBD1 is a possible D gene (5 bases). Per the germline V gene, CDR1 is MDHEN and CDR2 is SYDVKM. The CDR3 has 14 residues. Trimming took 7 bases from V and 4 from J, leaving 16 bases between them. The CDR3 nucleotides read TGTGCCAGCAAGCCGAGCCTAAGGGGAGAGACCCAGTACTTC. It encodes CASKPSLRGETQYF.

V usage is TRBV18 and J usage is TRBJ2-1, with D possibly called TRBD1 or TRBD2 (5 bases each). Trimming removed 3 bases from V and 9 bases from J, with 18 bases in between. This CDR3 has 15 residues. The germline CDR1 and CDR2 sequences are KGHSH and LQKENI. CDR3 nucleotide sequence: TGTGCCAGCTCACCGGCCCGGGACCCGTTAGGTGAGCAGTTCTTC. Its translation: CASSPARDPLGEQFF. The whole variable domain, remainder taken from reference TRBV18 and TRBJ2-1, is NAGVMQNPRHLVRRRGQEARLRCSPMKGHSHVYWYRQLPEEGLKFMVYLQKENIIDESGMPKERFSAEFPKEGPSILRIQQVVRGDSAAYFCASSPARDPLGEQFFGPGTRLTVL.

This clone appeared once. This same CDR3 is encoded by further DNA sequences in the sample. The J gene is TRBJ2-3, the V gene TRBV29-1; 7 bases map to TRBD2. This CDR3 is 14 amino acids long. V lost 2 bases and J lost 3; bases outside the gene matches: 5. Germline CDR1 reads SQVTM; CDR2 reads ANQGSEA. Here the CDR3 reads CSVESREGTDTQYF. The DNA of the CDR3 is TGCAGCGTTGAATCCAGGGAGGGGACAGATACGCAGTATTTT.

V is TRBV7-3 and J is TRBJ2-3; the D gene could be TRBD1 or TRBD2 (5 bases each). In germline, CDR1 is SGHTA, CDR2 FQGTGA. This CDR3 contains 14 residues. The ends were cut back, 5 bases at V and 5 bases at J, with 14 bases in the middle. CDR3 protein: CASSLQGGGDTQYF. The CDR3 nucleotides read TGTGCCAGCAGCCTCCAGGGTGGGGGAGATACGCAGTATTTT. The variable domain in full, with the rest retrieved from reference TRBV7-3 and TRBJ2-3, is GAGVSQTPSNKVTEKGKYVELRCDPISGHTALYWYRQSLGQGPEFLIYFQGTGAADDSGLPNDRFFAVRPEGSVSTLKIQRTERGDSAVYLCASSLQGGGDTQYFGPGTRLTVL.

This sequence joins TRBV19 and TRBJ1-1, with D perhaps matching TRBD1 (6 bases). With 5 bases removed from V and 1 base from J, the gap between germline ends came to 11 bases. Germline assignment: CDR1 LNHDA and CDR2 SQIVND (reference sequence). The CDR3 spans 14 residues. The CDR3 loop is CASSSQGRNTEAFF. CDR3 nucleotide sequence: TGTGCCAGTAGTTCACAGGGTAGGAACACTGAAGCTTTCTTT. Filled out from reference TRBV19 and TRBJ1-1, the complete variable domain reads DGGITQSPKYLFRKEGQNVTLSCEQNLNHDAMYWYRQDPGQGLRLIYYSQIVNDFQKGDIAEGYSVSREKKESFPLTVTSAQKNPTAFYLCASSSQGRNTEAFFGQGTRLTVV.

The chain has TRBV7-9 and TRBJ1-2; tentative D call: TRBD1 (5 bases). Trimming removed 5 bases at V and 4 bases at J, with 14 bases between. Germline CDR1 SEHNR, CDR2 FQNEAQ (reference sequence). The CDR3 runs 14 residues. The CDR3 nucleotides read TGTGCCAGCAGCCCAACGGGGGACTTCTATGGCTACACCTTC. It is translated as CASSPTGDFYGYTF.

The rearrangement links TRBV30 to TRBJ1-6; 7 bases line up with TRBD1. With 0 bases clipped from V and 10 bases from J, the junction kept 6 bases outside the gene matches. CDR3 length equals 14 residues. Germline V CDR1 and CDR2: GTSNPN, SVGIG (reference sequence). In DNA form, the CDR3 reads TGTGCCTGGAGTGTAAGGGGGCGAAGATCACCCCTCCACTTT. It yields the protein CAWSVRGRRSPLHF.

This clone was seen a single time. V and J are TRBV29-1 and TRBJ1-2; 9 bases are shared with TRBD1. V dropped 2 bases and J dropped 4; count of bases not matched to a gene: 8. The CDR3 is 15 amino acids. Per the germline V gene, CDR1 is SQVTM and CDR2 is ANQGSEA. Written as DNA, the CDR3 is TGCAGCGTTGAAAGGGAGGACAGGGGTATCTATGGCTACACCTTC. Its protein is CSVEREDRGIYGYTF.

The V gene is TRBV28, the J gene TRBJ2-7, with D perhaps assigned TRBD1 or TRBD2 (6 bases each). V lost 2 bases and J lost 7, with 15 bases in between. This CDR3 is 14 amino acids long. Germline CDR1 and CDR2: MDHEN and SYDVKM. For the CDR3, the DNA is TGTGCCAGCAGTTTAACCGGGGGCCGGCGGGAGCAGTACTTC. It translates to CASSLTGGRREQYF.

CDR3 region: CASSFERGNTGELFF. The CDR3 coding sequence is TGTGCCAGCAGTTTTGAAAGGGGGAACACCGGGGAGCTGTTTTTT. The J gene is TRBJ2-2, the V gene TRBV28; the D gene is possibly TRBD1 (5 bases). Germline lookup yields CDR1 MDHEN and CDR2 SYDVKM. The ends were cut back, 3 bases at V and 1 base at J, with 9 bases in the middle. The CDR3 covers 15 residues.

This clone has just one count. The chain uses TRBV28 and TRBJ2-7; tentatively, D is TRBD1 or TRBD2 (5 bases each). Germline V gene sequence: CDR1 MDHEN, CDR2 SYDVKM. The V gene lost 6 bases and the J gene lost 2 bases, with 20 bases spanning the gap. The CDR3 is made up of 16 amino acids. For the CDR3, the DNA is TGTGCCAGCAGCCCCCACGGGACGACAAAGGCCTACGAGCAGTACTTC. The encoded protein is CASSPHGTTKAYEQYF. Based on the CDR3 plus reference TRBV28 and TRBJ2-7, the full variable domain is DVKVTQSSRYLVKRTGEKVFLECVQDMDHENMFWYRQDPGLGLRLIYFSYDVKMKEKGDIPEGYSVSREKKERFSLILESASTNQTSMYLCASSPHGTTKAYEQYFGPGTRLTVT.

The chain joins TRBV7-7 to TRBJ1-5, with 7 bases lining up with TRBD1. This CDR3 spans 15 amino acids. Germline V lookup: CDR1 SSHAT, CDR2 FNYEAQ (reference sequence). The J segment lost 9 bases and the V segment lost 5 bases, leaving 13 bases of the junction unmatched. The CDR3 DNA is TGTGCCAGCAGCCCCCAGGGGGGAATTACGGGGCCCCAGCATTTT. This translates into CASSPQGGITGPQHF.

The V call is TRBV28, the J call TRBJ2-5; TRBD2 matches 10 bases. The tail of the sequence fits TRBJ2-7 better, so the J call may be wrong. The CDR3 runs to 15 residues. In germline, CDR1 is MDHEN, CDR2 SYDVKM. CDR3 bases: TGTGCCAGCAGTTTTAGAAGCGGGAGGGCCTACGAGCAGTACTTC. This translates into CASSFRSGRAYEQYF.

This chain links TRBV7-6 with TRBJ2-3; D perhaps matches TRBD1 (7 bases). Germline CDR1 is SGHVS and CDR2 is FNYEAQ. The CDR3 runs to 15 residues. V was shortened by 6 bases and J by 2 bases, with 15 bases between the two germline ends. CDR3 loop: CASSQQGGNTDTQYF. CDR3 DNA sequence: TGTGCCAGCAGTCAGCAGGGGGGAAACACAGATACGCAGTATTTT.

CDR3 amino acids: CASSSGLADNEQFF. The CDR3, as DNA: TGCGCCAGCAGCTCGGGACTAGCGGACAATGAGCAGTTCTTC. The chain combines TRBV5-1 with TRBJ2-1, with 11 bases matching TRBD2. This CDR3 region has 14 residues. Germline V gives CDR1 SGHRS, CDR2 YFSETQ. V was clipped by 3 bases and J by 5 bases; unmatched bases: 1.

The V and J genes are TRBV28 and TRBJ2-7; 7 nucleotides agree with TRBD2. The CDR3 is 12 amino acids. Per the germline V gene, CDR1 is MDHEN and CDR2 is SYDVKM. V was clipped by 7 bases and J by 3 bases; unmatched bases: 3. This CDR3 reads CASTTSSYEQYF. The CDR3 DNA reads as TGTGCCAGCACGACTAGCAGCTACGAGCAGTACTTC. Full variable domain (rest looked up from reference TRBV28 and TRBJ2-7): DVKVTQSSRYLVKRTGEKVFLECVQDMDHENMFWYRQDPGLGLRLIYFSYDVKMKEKGDIPEGYSVSREKKERFSLILESASTNQTSMYLCASTTSSYEQYFGPGTRLTVT.

CDR3 in DNA: TGCAGCGTTGAAACGGGGACTAGCTTATGGAATGAGCAGTTCTTC. Its protein product is CSVETGTSLWNEQFF. J is TRBJ2-1 and V is TRBV29-1, with 9 bases aligning to TRBD2. The V segment lost 2 bases and the J segment 7 bases; nucleotides outside the gene matches: 9. The CDR3 runs 15 residues. The V gene's germline CDR1 is SQVTM and CDR2 ANQGSEA.

As DNA, the CDR3 is TGTCACAGGGGGGATGAGCAGTTCTTC. It yields the protein CHRGDEQFF. V gene TRBV19 combines with J gene TRBJ2-1; TRBD1 aligns across 8 bases. CDR1 and CDR2 from the germline V gene are LNHDA and SQIVND (reference sequence). The CDR3 has 9 residues.

This chain uses TRBV28 with TRBJ2-7, with D maybe TRBD2 (6 bases). The V and J ends lost 3 bases and 7 bases respectively, with 16 bases between them. The CDR3 contains 14 residues. Per germline, CDR1 MDHEN and CDR2 SYDVKM. The DNA for the CDR3 is TGTGCCAGCAGTTTCCGGGACTTGACCGGGGAGCAGTACTTC. It codes for CASSFRDLTGEQYF.

CDR3 nucleotides: TGTGCCAGCAGCTTAGGAGGGACTAGCGGGTACAATGAGCAGTTCTTC. Its translation: CASSLGGTSGYNEQFF. This chain joins TRBV11-2 and TRBJ2-1; TRBD2 agrees at 12 bases. CDR1 and CDR2 from the germline V gene are SGHAT and FQNNGV. The CDR3 runs 16 residues. V was clipped by 1 base and J by 4 bases; unmatched bases: 2.

CDR3 loop: CASSQVRGQGIYEQYF. CDR3 DNA sequence: TGCGCCAGCAGCCAGGTCAGAGGACAGGGAATTTACGAGCAGTACTTC. The chain couples TRBV4-1 to TRBJ2-7, with 8 bases fitting TRBD1. Trimming removed 3 bases from V and 4 bases from J; junction bases left unmatched: 11. CDR3 length: 16 amino acids. Germline V gives CDR1 MGHRA, CDR2 YSYEKL.